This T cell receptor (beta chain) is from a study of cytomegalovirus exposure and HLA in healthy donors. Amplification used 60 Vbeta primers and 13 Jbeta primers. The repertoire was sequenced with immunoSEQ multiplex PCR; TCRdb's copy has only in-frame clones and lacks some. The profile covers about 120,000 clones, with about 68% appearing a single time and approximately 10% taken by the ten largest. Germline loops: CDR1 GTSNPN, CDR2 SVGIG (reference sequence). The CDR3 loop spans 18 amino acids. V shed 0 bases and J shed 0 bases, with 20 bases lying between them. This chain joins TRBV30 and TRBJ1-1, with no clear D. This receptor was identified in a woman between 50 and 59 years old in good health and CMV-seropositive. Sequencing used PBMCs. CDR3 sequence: CAWSVSRTVNFMNTEAFF. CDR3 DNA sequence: TGTGCCTGGAGTGTATCTCGAACGGTCAATTTCATGAACACTGAAGCTTTCTTT.